Each of the 11 T cell receptor beta chains below was sequenced from the same sample in a study of blood T cell repertoires in COVID-19. Clones were sequenced by immunoSEQ multiplex PCR, and TCRdb holds only the in-frame ones, with some missing. The top ten hold approximately 9.1% of the sample, which has 78,000 or so clones, around 81% seen once. Sequencing was carried out using peripheral blood. These receptors all stem from a human donor in a cohort sampled during active COVID-19.

The chain couples TRBV5-6 to TRBJ1-2; 8 bases fit TRBD1. V lost 3 bases and J lost 0; bases outside the gene matches: 10. The CDR3 is 17 amino acids. Looked up from germline, CDR1 is SGHDT and CDR2 is YYEEEE. DNA for the CDR3: TGTGCCAGCAGCTACCGGACAGGGCGGCCCTCTAACTATGGCTACACCTTC. It yields the protein CASSYRTGRPSNYGYTF. Supplemented by reference TRBV5-6 and TRBJ1-2, the full variable domain reads DAGVTQSPTHLIKTRGQQVTLRCSPKSGHDTVSWYQQALGQGPQFIFQYYEEEERQRGNFPDRFSGHQFPNYSSELNVNALLLGDSALYLCASSYRTGRPSNYGYTFGSGTRLTVV.

V usage is TRBV27 and J usage is TRBJ2-7; 8 bases are shared with TRBD2. Germline V lookup: CDR1 MNHEY, CDR2 SMNVEV (reference sequence). Trimming took 3 bases from V and 2 from J; bases not matched to a gene: 9. The CDR3 contains 16 residues. The chain's CDR3 is CASSFSTSAAPYEQYF. CDR3 nucleotides: TGTGCCAGCAGTTTCTCGACTAGCGCGGCCCCCTACGAGCAGTACTTC.

The rearrangement links TRBV7-8 to TRBJ2-5, with a possible D match to TRBD1 (6 bases). CDR1 SGHVS and CDR2 FQNEAQ come from the germline V gene. This CDR3 contains 13 residues. V was trimmed by 2 bases and J by 3 bases, leaving 7 bases between them. In DNA, the CDR3 is TGTGCCAGCAGCTTAAGGGGGAAAGAGACCCAGTACTTC. Translation: CASSLRGKETQYF.

CDR3 sequence reads: CASSLAGINTGELFF. Here the CDR3 DNA reads TGTGCCAGCAGCTTAGCCGGGATTAACACCGGGGAGCTGTTTTTT. V and J are TRBV11-3 and TRBJ2-2, with TRBD2 as a possible D gene (5 bases). CDR1 and CDR2 from the germline V gene are SGHNT and YENEEA. CDR3 size: 15 residues. Trimming took off 1 base at V and 2 bases at J, with 8 bases between the two ends.

V usage is TRBV6-1 and J usage is TRBJ1-2; D might be TRBD1 (5 bases). Germline values: CDR1 MNHNS, CDR2 SASEGT. V was cut by 1 base and J by 7 bases, with 10 bases left in between. The CDR3 runs to 13 residues. The CDR3 bases are TGTGCCAGCAGTGAAGGGCAGGGTCGTGGCTACACCTTC. Its protein is CASSEGQGRGYTF.

This chain uses TRBV30 with TRBJ1-6; 7 nucleotides align to TRBD1. This CDR3 has 14 residues. V lost 4 bases and J lost 7; bases outside the gene matches: 7. Germline assignment: CDR1 GTSNPN and CDR2 SVGIG (reference sequence). The CDR3 sequence: CAWKGDSENSPLHF. CDR3 DNA sequence: TGTGCCTGGAAAGGGGACAGTGAGAATTCACCCCTCCACTTT.

The chain employs TRBV29-1 and TRBJ1-2, with 8 bases lining up with TRBD1. Germline CDR1 and CDR2: SQVTM and ANQGSEA. Trimming removed 0 bases from V and 4 bases from J; junction bases left unmatched: 7. This CDR3 is 15 amino acids long. CDR3 nucleotides: TGCAGCGTTGAAGATCGAAAAGGGACAGGCTATGGCTACACCTTC. Translation gives CSVEDRKGTGYGYTF. The variable domain in full, with the rest retrieved from reference TRBV29-1 and TRBJ1-2, is SAVISQKPSRDICQRGTSLTIQCQVDSQVTMMFWYRQQPGQSLTLIATANQGSEATYESGFVIDKFPISRPNLTFSTLTVSNMSPEDSSIYLCSVEDRKGTGYGYTFGSGTRLTVV.

V gene TRBV24-1 combines with J gene TRBJ1-4; D unresolved. The CDR3 loop spans 14 amino acids. Germline assignment: CDR1 KGHDR and CDR2 SFDVKD. With 4 bases removed from V and 2 bases from J, the gap between germline ends came to 7 bases. The CDR3 sequence is CATSEGGTNEKLFF. The CDR3 DNA is TGTGCCACCAGTGAAGGAGGTACTAATGAAAAACTGTTTTTT.

V is TRBV28 and J is TRBJ1-4, with D unresolved. Germline V gene lookup returns CDR1 MDHEN and CDR2 SYDVKM. Deletions cut 3 bases from V and 7 bases from J, with 12 bases between. There are 14 residues in the CDR3. The CDR3 bases are TGTGCCAGCAGTTTGAATGGCGGGTCTGAAAAACTGTTTTTT. This codes for CASSLNGGSEKLFF.

This rearrangement joins TRBV3-1 (or the pseudogene TRBV3-2) to TRBJ2-3; TRBD1 might be the D (5 bases). CDR1 is LGHDT and CDR2 is YNNKEL in the germline V gene (reference sequence). This CDR3 spans 16 amino acids. Trimming took off 0 bases at V and 0 bases at J, with 10 bases between the two ends. CDR3 amino acids: CASSQELGASTDTQYF. The CDR3 DNA reads TGTGCCAGCAGCCAAGAATTAGGGGCGAGCACAGATACGCAGTATTTT.

V and J are TRBV3-1 (or the pseudogene TRBV3-2) and TRBJ2-3, with 11 bases fitting TRBD2. Losses at the gene ends were 3 bases for V and 4 bases for J; bases not matched to a gene: 9. CDR3 length: 17 amino acids. CDR1 and CDR2 (germline): LGHDT, YNNKEL (reference sequence). CDR3 sequence reads: CASSHSRGTSGSDTQYF. In nucleotides, the CDR3 is TGTGCCAGCAGCCACTCCCGCGGGACTAGCGGATCAGATACGCAGTATTTT.